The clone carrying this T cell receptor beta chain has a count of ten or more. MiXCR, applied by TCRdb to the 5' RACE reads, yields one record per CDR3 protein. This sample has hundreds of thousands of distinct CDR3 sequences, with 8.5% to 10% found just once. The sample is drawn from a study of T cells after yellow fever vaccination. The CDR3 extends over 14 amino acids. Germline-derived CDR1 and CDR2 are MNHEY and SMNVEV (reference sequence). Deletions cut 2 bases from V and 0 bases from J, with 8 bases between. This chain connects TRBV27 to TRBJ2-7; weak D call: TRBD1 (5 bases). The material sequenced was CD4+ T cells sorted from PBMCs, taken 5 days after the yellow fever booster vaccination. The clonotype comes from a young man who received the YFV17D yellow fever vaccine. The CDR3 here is CASSLTGSSYEQYF. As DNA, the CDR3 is TGTGCCAGCAGTTTAACAGGTAGCTCCTACGAGCAGTACTTC.